The rows below give T cell receptor beta chains drawn from one sample of a study of cytomegalovirus exposure and HLA in healthy donors. TCRdb keeps only in-frame clones here, not all; method: immunoSEQ multiplex PCR. This repertoire shows over 250,000 clones, 65% to 90% found once; its top ten account for around 1%. The specimen sequenced was PBMCs. The receptors originated from a woman under 30 in good health and CMV-seronegative. Each CDR3 is given with its conserved first and last residue. The D gene is left open where the match is weak. Clone size is stated in some rows and not others, as once, few, many or a class when expanded.

clone_size d_call j_call cdr3_length v_call cdr3_nt cdr3_aa
- - TRBJ1-3 17 TRBV7-9 TGTGCCAGCAGCGGACGGGACACCGGGGTCTCTGGAAACACCATATATTTT CASSGRDTGVSGNTIYF
few - TRBJ2-1 16 TRBV21-1 TGTGCCAGCAGCAACACCGGGACAGCGAATTACAATGAGCAGTTCTTC CASSNTGTANYNEQFF
- - TRBJ1-3 13 TRBV5-1 TGCGCCAGCAGCTTGGACAGCAGAAACACCATATATTTT CASSLDSRNTIYF
- TRBD1 TRBJ1-4 15 TRBV2 TGTGCCAGCAGCCCTGACAGGGCAACTAATGAAAAACTGTTTTTT CASSPDRATNEKLFF
- - TRBJ1-2 13 TRBV2 TGTGCCAGCAGTGAAGCGACAGCAAATGGCTACACCTTC CASSEATANGYTF
- - TRBJ1-6 17 TRBV14 TGTGCCAGCAGCCAAGGCCGGGCGGTGCGGGCATATTCACCCCTCCACTTT CASSQGRAVRAYSPLHF
- TRBD1 TRBJ1-1 15 TRBV9 TGTGCCAGCAGCGTATCGACAGGGAGAAACACTGAAGCTTTCTTT CASSVSTGRNTEAFF
- TRBD2 TRBJ2-1 14 TRBV2 TGTGCCAGCGTTCGGGAGGGCCCTGGCAATGAGCAGTTCTTC CASVREGPGNEQFF
- - TRBJ1-5 14 TRBV28 TGTGCCAGCGGCAGGGACTATAGCAATCAGCCCCAGCATTTT CASGRDYSNQPQHF
- TRBD2 TRBJ2-7 15 TRBV7-9 TGTGCCAGCAGCTTACTAGCGGGTGGCTCCTACGAGCAGTACTTC CASSLLAGGSYEQYF
- - TRBJ2-4 14 TRBV30 TGTGCCTGGGATTTGGGGGGTGGCAAAAACATTCAGTACTTC CAWDLGGGKNIQYF
few TRBD1 TRBJ2-7 15 TRBV5-1 TGCGCCAGCAGACTTGATCCGGGACAGGGGAGCGAGCAGTACTTC CASRLDPGQGSEQYF
once TRBD2 TRBJ2-3 19 TRBV12-5 TGTGCTAGTGGTTTGGTACCTACGTGGACTAGCGACCGCACAGATACGCAGTATTTT CASGLVPTWTSDRTDTQYF
- - TRBJ1-5 15 TRBV7-2 TGTGCCAGCAGCTTAGCTGGGGGCGCGGCTCAGCCCCAGCATTTT CASSLAGGAAQPQHF
- - TRBJ1-6 16 TRBV9 TGTGCCAGCAGTGCCGGCGGGGCGAGCGATAATTCACCCCTCCACTTT CASSAGGASDNSPLHF
- - TRBJ1-1 12 TRBV4-1 TGCGCCAGCAGCCAACCATACACTGAAGCTTTCTTT CASSQPYTEAFF
- - TRBJ2-1 12 TRBV5-5 TGTGCCAGCAGCCCCTTTGACAATGAGCAGTTCTTC CASSPFDNEQFF
- TRBD1 TRBJ1-2 14 TRBV5-1 TGCGCCAGCCTCATAACAGGGGCTTTGTCGGGCTACACCTTC CASLITGALSGYTF
- TRBD1 TRBJ2-5 16 TRBV5-1 TGCGCCAGCAGCTTGGGGGGACAGGGGGCGCAGGAGACCCAGTACTTC CASSLGGQGAQETQYF
- - TRBJ2-7 14 TRBV6-5 TGTGCCAGCAGTTACTCACCGGGTTTTTACGAGCAGTACTTC CASSYSPGFYEQYF
- - TRBJ2-6 18 TRBV9 TGTGCCAGCAGCGTAGAAGGGGCGGGGTACTCTGGGGCCAACGTCCTGACTTTC CASSVEGAGYSGANVLTF
- TRBD1 TRBJ1-5 14 TRBV27 TGTGCCAGCAGTCTCCGACAGGGGAATCAGCCCCAGCATTTT CASSLRQGNQPQHF
- TRBD2 TRBJ2-2 15 TRBV5-1 TGCGCCAGCAGCGAGGGGACTAGCAGGACCGGGGAGCTGTTTTTT CASSEGTSRTGELFF
- - TRBJ1-4 14 TRBV5-1 TGCGCCAGCAGCTTGGCACCAGGGAATGAAAAACTGTTTTTT CASSLAPGNEKLFF
- - TRBJ1-1 12 TRBV27 TGTGCCAGCACCTCAGGGAACACTGAAGCTTTCTTT CASTSGNTEAFF
once TRBD2 TRBJ2-7 17 TRBV6-1 TGTGCCAGCAGTGAAGCGATTAGCGGGACCAGGACCTACGAGCAGTACTTC CASSEAISGTRTYEQYF
- TRBD1 TRBJ2-7 14 TRBV2 TGTGCCAGCAGTGTAGACAGGGGGTCCTACGAGCAGTACTTC CASSVDRGSYEQYF